This passage covers 14 T cell receptor beta chains from one sample sequenced in a study of T cell changes during pregnancy in multiple sclerosis. Here immunoSEQ multiplex PCR was the method, and the copy in TCRdb shows in-frame clones only, minus some. The data contain around 35,000 clones, less than 95% of them singletons. The sample in question was CD8+ T cells from peripheral blood mononuclear cells, obtained in the first trimester of pregnancy. These receptors all stem from a female donor with multiple sclerosis, enrolled in a pregnancy study.

The chain couples TRBV27 to TRBJ2-7, with TRBD2 matching over 9 bases. The CDR3 loop spans 15 amino acids. With 0 bases clipped from V and 3 bases from J, the junction kept 3 bases outside the gene matches. The V gene's germline CDR1 is MNHEY and CDR2 SMNVEV (reference sequence). In DNA, the CDR3 is TGTGCCAGCAGTTTATCCCTAGCGGGAAACTACGAGCAGTACTTC. Its translation is CASSLSLAGNYEQYF.

The chain is built from TRBV18 and TRBJ2-5; D call uncertain. Trimming stripped 3 bases from V and 2 bases from J, with 7 bases between. The CDR3 runs to 13 residues. The V gene's germline CDR1 is KGHSH and CDR2 LQKENI. The CDR3 sequence: CASSPVIQETQYF. The CDR3 nucleotides are TGTGCCAGCTCACCCGTAATTCAAGAGACCCAGTACTTC.

J is TRBJ2-2 and V is TRBV6-5, with a possible D match to TRBD2 (6 bases). The CDR3 spans 15 residues. Germline V lookup: CDR1 MNHEY, CDR2 SVGAGI. V lost 2 bases and J 5 bases, leaving 12 bases between the germline ends. CDR3 DNA sequence: TGTGCCAGCAGTTACGGGACTGTGGTTACCGGGGAGCTGTTTTTT. The encoded protein is CASSYGTVVTGELFF.

The CDR3 loop reads CASSTGQVFYEQYF. The CDR3 DNA reads as TGTGCCAGTAGTACGGGACAGGTCTTCTACGAGCAGTACTTC. The rearrangement uses TRBV19 and TRBJ2-7; 8 nucleotides match TRBD1. Germline V gives CDR1 LNHDA, CDR2 SQIVND (reference sequence). The CDR3 loop spans 14 amino acids. V lost 4 bases to trimming and J lost 3 bases; unmatched junction nucleotides: 5.

This clone was observed a single time. The gene calls are TRBV2 and TRBJ2-7; 10 bases agree with TRBD1. After removal of 0 bases from V and 2 bases from J, the junction contained 1 base not matched to a gene. CDR3 length equals 15 residues. CDR1 is SNHLY, CDR2 FYNNEI, per germline. CDR3 in amino acids: CASSEAGQGTYEQYF. The CDR3 bases are TGTGCCAGCAGTGAAGCGGGACAGGGGACCTACGAGCAGTACTTC.

The gene calls are TRBV9 and TRBJ2-1; D possibly corresponds to TRBD2 (6 bases). This CDR3 spans 15 amino acids. V was cut by 0 bases and J by 10 bases, with 17 bases left in between. Germline CDR1 reads SGDLS; CDR2 reads YYNGEE. This CDR3 reads CASSVEPGVFGEQFF. CDR3 sequence (DNA): TGTGCCAGCAGCGTAGAACCGGGGGTCTTTGGAGAGCAGTTCTTC.

Details on this clone: The sample carries other DNA sequences with the same CDR3. The chain has TRBV27 and TRBJ2-7; 11 nucleotides line up with TRBD1. Germline trimming cut 3 bases from V and 2 bases from J; bases unmatched to any gene: 0. The germline CDR1 and CDR2 sequences are MNHEY and SMNVEV (reference sequence). The CDR3 runs 14 residues. The CDR3 DNA reads TGTGCCAGCAGTTTGGGACAGGGGGCCTACGAGCAGTACTTC. Its translation: CASSLGQGAYEQYF.

The chain carries TRBV19 and TRBJ1-5; D ambiguous. The ends were cut back, 7 bases at V and 1 base at J, with 17 bases in the middle. This CDR3 contains 16 residues. Germline CDR1 LNHDA, CDR2 SQIVND (reference sequence). The CDR3 region is CASKVSGSRSNQPQHF. In DNA, the CDR3 is TGTGCCAGTAAGGTTTCAGGCAGTCGAAGCAATCAGCCCCAGCATTTT.

V gene TRBV7-9 combines with J gene TRBJ2-2; D may be TRBD2 (5 bases). Trimming removed 2 bases at V and 6 bases at J, with 7 bases between. Looked up from germline, CDR1 is SEHNR and CDR2 is FQNEAQ (reference sequence). The length of the CDR3 is 13 residues. The CDR3 protein is CASSLRGSGELFF. The DNA for the CDR3 is TGTGCCAGCAGCTTAAGAGGGTCCGGGGAGCTGTTTTTT.

This rearrangement joins TRBV6-4 to TRBJ2-3; 10 nucleotides match TRBD2. Germline CDR1 MRHNA, CDR2 SNTAGT. The CDR3 is made up of 15 amino acids. V lost 5 bases to trimming and J lost 4 bases; unmatched junction nucleotides: 6. CDR3: CASSIAGGGSDTQYF. CDR3 in DNA: TGTGCCAGCAGTATAGCGGGAGGAGGTTCAGATACGCAGTATTTT.

The chain uses TRBV5-4 and TRBJ2-4; 7 bases line up with TRBD1. Germline V lookup: CDR1 SGHNT, CDR2 YYREEE (reference sequence). J was trimmed by 5 bases and V by 4 bases; bases with no gene match: 15. The CDR3 contains 17 residues. CDR3 protein: CASSPRGHSGDQNIQYF. CDR3 DNA: TGTGCCAGCAGCCCGAGGGGGCACTCCGGGGACCAAAACATTCAGTACTTC.

The chain is built from TRBV27 and TRBJ2-3; D is possibly TRBD2 (5 bases). Germline V CDR1 and CDR2: MNHEY, SMNVEV (reference sequence). The V and J ends lost 2 bases and 2 bases respectively, with 14 bases between them. The length of the CDR3 is 16 residues. CDR3 sequence reads: CASSLKGGSFTDTQYF. In DNA, the CDR3 is TGTGCCAGCAGTTTAAAGGGCGGGTCCTTCACAGATACGCAGTATTTT.

The chain has TRBV30 and TRBJ2-7, with TRBD1 matching 7 bases. The CDR3 spans 13 residues. Trimming cost V 3 bases and J 4 bases; bases outside gene matches: 6. The germline V gene has CDR1 GTSNPN and CDR2 SVGIG (reference sequence). The CDR3 sequence: CAWSRDSSYEQYF. The CDR3 DNA follows: TGTGCCTGGAGCCGGGACAGCAGTTACGAGCAGTACTTC.

V and J are TRBV27 and TRBJ2-7; 8 bases fit TRBD2. Germline trimming cut 5 bases from V and 2 bases from J; bases unmatched to any gene: 5. Germline V CDR1 and CDR2: MNHEY, SMNVEV (reference sequence). CDR3 length: 14 amino acids. CDR3 nucleotide sequence: TGTGCCAGCAGTCCCTCGGGACTAGCCTACGAGCAGTACTTC. This translates into CASSPSGLAYEQYF.